The 31 T cell receptor beta chains below were found in one sample sequenced in a study of identical twins. TCRdb recomputed calls from the 5' RACE reads with MiXCR, one row per CDR3 protein. This sample has 1.5 million to 2 million distinct CDR3 sequences; about 32% occur once, and the top ten carry about 0.27%. The source material was cord blood. Receptor source: a newborn girl in good health.

The sample holds a few counts of this clonotype. The J gene is TRBJ2-1, the V gene TRBV5-5; perhaps TRBD1 as D (5 bases). Germline V CDR1 and CDR2: SGHKS, YYEKEE (reference sequence). This CDR3 is built from 16 residues. V dropped 2 bases and J dropped 0 bases, with 12 bases sitting between them. Here the CDR3 reads CASSFGRQSSYNEQFF. Written as DNA, the CDR3 is TGTGCCAGCAGCTTTGGACGACAGAGCTCCTACAATGAGCAGTTCTTC. Full variable domain (remainder filled in from reference TRBV5-5 and TRBJ2-1): DAGVTQSPTHLIKTRGQQVTLRCSPISGHKSVSWYQQVLGQGPQFIFQYYEKEERGRGNFPDRFSARQFPNYSSELNVNALLLGDSALYLCASSFGRQSSYNEQFFGPGTRLTVL.

The chain uses TRBV4-2 and TRBJ1-2; D unresolved. The ends were cut back, 0 bases at V and 4 bases at J, with 15 bases in the middle. Germline CDR1 is LGHNA and CDR2 is YNFKEQ. The length of the CDR3 is 16 residues. CDR3 amino acids: CASSQDIRRTPYGYTF. The CDR3 DNA follows: TGTGCCAGCAGCCAAGATATACGGCGTACACCCTATGGCTACACCTTC.

Ten or more counts support this clonotype. The chain couples TRBV10-3 to TRBJ1-2; 8 bases are a match to TRBD1. The CDR3 totals 14 residues. The germline CDR1 and CDR2 sequences are ENHRY and SYGVKD. Trimming removed 2 bases from V and 3 bases from J; junction bases left unmatched: 2. The CDR3 reads CAISEATGDYGYTF. The CDR3 bases are TGTGCCATCAGTGAGGCGACAGGGGACTATGGCTACACCTTC.

This chain connects TRBV7-2 to TRBJ1-1; D perhaps matches TRBD1 (5 bases). The CDR3 runs to 14 residues. Trimming shortened V by 1 base and J by 4 bases, and 10 bases separated the two germline ends. The germline gives CDR1 SGHTA, CDR2 FQGNSA. The CDR3: CASSLGGDGTEAFF. The CDR3 DNA follows: TGTGCCAGCAGCTTAGGGGGGGACGGCACTGAAGCTTTCTTT. The entire variable domain, with the rest obtained from reference TRBV7-2 and TRBJ1-1, is as follows: GAGVSQSPSNKVTEKGKDVELRCDPISGHTALYWYRQSLGQGLEFLIYFQGNSAPDKSGLPSDRFSAERTGGSVSTLTIQRTQQEDSAVYLCASSLGGDGTEAFFGQGTRLTVV.

The chain joins TRBV7-9 to TRBJ1-5, with D hard to call. Trimming took 1 base from V and 4 from J, leaving 17 bases between them. CDR1 is SEHNR, CDR2 FQNEAQ, per germline (reference sequence). The CDR3 extends over 17 amino acids. The CDR3 bases are TGTGCCAGCAGCTTAGGTCCTCCGGGGAAGAGGAATCAGCCCCAGCATTTT. Translating gives CASSLGPPGKRNQPQHF.

The chain joins TRBV6-1 to TRBJ2-3, with a possible D match to TRBD2 (5 bases). The germline CDR1 and CDR2 sequences are MNHNS and SASEGT. Trimming shortened V by 5 bases and J by 0 bases, and 21 bases separated the two germline ends. This CDR3 is 18 amino acids long. The CDR3 bases are TGTGCCAGCAGTCGACCGCGCCAAAGCGGAACAAGCACAGATACGCAGTATTTT. Translation: CASSRPRQSGTSTDTQYF.

The chain carries TRBV5-6 and TRBJ2-7; D is ambiguous. CDR3 length: 13 residues. Trimming pared 4 bases from V and 7 bases from J, leaving 15 bases between. The germline CDR1 and CDR2 sequences are SGHDT and YYEEEE. The CDR3 DNA reads as TGTGCCAGCAGCCAAGGACGGAACAATGAGCAGTACTTC. Encoded protein: CASSQGRNNEQYF.

This clonotype was observed at least ten times. The CDR3 protein is CSVEGTGYYGYTF. CDR3 in DNA: TGCAGCGTTGAAGGGACAGGGTACTATGGCTACACCTTC. The V gene is TRBV29-1, the J gene TRBJ1-2, with 8 bases that match TRBD1. Germline lookup yields CDR1 SQVTM and CDR2 ANQGSEA. The CDR3 covers 13 residues. The V and J ends lost 1 base and 3 bases, in that order; junction bases with no gene match: 1.

This clonotype was seen only a few times. The V gene is TRBV4-2, the J gene TRBJ2-7, with 11 nucleotides matching TRBD2. This CDR3 has 19 residues. J lost 7 bases, V lost 2 bases, and 19 bases had no gene match. Germline V lookup: CDR1 LGHNA, CDR2 YNFKEQ. The CDR3 DNA sequence: TGTGCCAGCAGCCAACCACCTGGCCCTAGCGGGAGGTTATACAATGAGCAGTACTTC. Translating it yields CASSQPPGPSGRLYNEQYF.

The chain couples TRBV7-9 to TRBJ2-3; TRBD1 aligns across 8 bases. This CDR3 is 16 amino acids long. Germline V lookup: CDR1 SEHNR, CDR2 FQNEAQ (reference sequence). Losses at the gene ends were 0 bases for V and 1 base for J; bases not matched to a gene: 3. CDR3: CASSLAQGAGTDTQYF. CDR3 nucleotides: TGTGCCAGCAGCTTAGCGCAGGGGGCTGGCACAGATACGCAGTATTTT.

The V gene is TRBV7-9, the J gene TRBJ1-6, with D maybe TRBD1 (5 bases). This CDR3 region has 15 residues. CDR1 is SEHNR and CDR2 is FQNEAQ in the germline V gene (reference sequence). V was cut by 0 bases and J by 5 bases, with 8 bases left in between. DNA of the CDR3: TGTGCCAGCAGCTTAGCGACGGGGCATAATTCACCCCTCCACTTT. Its translation: CASSLATGHNSPLHF.

In this sample, this clonotype turned up a few times. CDR3 nucleotide sequence: TGTGCCAGCAGCCTTAGCGGGGGGGCTGTAAATGAGCAGTTCTTC. Protein: CASSLSGGAVNEQFF. This chain joins TRBV11-1 and TRBJ2-1; 11 nucleotides match TRBD2. The CDR3 runs to 15 residues. Trimming took 5 bases from V and 7 from J; bases not matched to a gene: 7. Germline values: CDR1 SGHAT, CDR2 FQDESV (reference sequence). Supplemented by reference TRBV11-1 and TRBJ2-1, the full variable domain reads EAEVAQSPRYKITEKSQAVAFWCDPISGHATLYWYRQILGQGPELLVQFQDESVVDDSQLPKDRFSAERLKGVDSTLKIQPAELGDSAMYLCASSLSGGAVNEQFFGPGTRLTVL.

This clonotype occurred many times. The chain carries TRBV6-6 and TRBJ2-3, with TRBD2 matching over 10 bases. Germline CDR1 is MNHNY and CDR2 is SVGAGI (reference sequence). The CDR3 covers 15 residues. With 4 bases clipped from V and 4 bases from J, the junction kept 5 bases outside the gene matches. The CDR3 nucleotides are TGTGCCAGCAGTTCCGGGACTAGCGCGGCAGATACGCAGTATTTT. Translation: CASSSGTSAADTQYF.

As for this clonotype: Compared with germline, one end of the junction differs, possibly owing to a read error. For the CDR3, the DNA is TGTGCCGGCAGTTCCCAGTCCACAGCGTCCCAGTACTTC. Translating gives CAGSSQSTASQYF. V usage is TRBV28 and J usage is TRBJ2-5, with no clear D. Germline-derived CDR1 and CDR2 are MDHEN and SYDVKM. The length of the CDR3 is 13 residues. The full variable domain, with the rest looked up from reference TRBV28 and TRBJ2-5, is DVKVTQSSRYLVKRTGEKVFLECVQDMDHENMFWYRQDPGLGLRLIYFSYDVKMKEKGDIPEGYSVSREKKERFSLILESASTNQTSMYLCAGSSQSTASQYFGPGTRLLVL.

This chain connects TRBV28 to TRBJ1-2; TRBD1 matches at 9 bases. There are 15 residues in the CDR3. The J segment lost 2 bases and the V segment lost 2 bases, leaving 3 bases of the junction unmatched. Germline V gene lookup returns CDR1 MDHEN and CDR2 SYDVKM. This CDR3 is CASSLRTGENYGYTF. CDR3 DNA: TGTGCCAGCAGTTTACGGACAGGGGAAAACTATGGCTACACCTTC.

This clonotype came up a few times. This chain uses TRBV4-2 with TRBJ2-3; TRBD2 agrees at 7 bases. J gave up 2 bases and V 2 bases, and 10 bases lay outside the gene matches. Looked up from germline, CDR1 is LGHNA and CDR2 is YNFKEQ. The CDR3 sequence is 17 residues long. CDR3 coding DNA: TGTGCCAGCAGCCAATTGGGCCTAGCGGAAACCACAGATACGCAGTATTTT. Translated: CASSQLGLAETTDTQYF.

This chain joins TRBV25-1 and TRBJ2-3, with a possible D match to TRBD2 (5 bases). V was cut by 6 bases and J by 0 bases, with 7 bases left in between. Germline V gives CDR1 MGHDK, CDR2 SYGVNS. The CDR3 totals 13 residues. This CDR3 is CASRDSSTDTQYF. In nucleotides, the CDR3 is TGTGCCAGCAGGGACTCTAGCACAGATACGCAGTATTTT.

This clonotype was counted a single time. The chain uses TRBV6-2 or TRBV6-3 and TRBJ1-5; D is perhaps TRBD1 (6 bases). V shed 6 bases and J shed 7 bases, with 16 bases lying between them. CDR3 length: 14 amino acids. The germline gives CDR1 MNHEY, CDR2 SVGEGT. The CDR3 DNA follows: TGTGCCAGCAGGGCCTCGGGGCAGGGGCAGCCCCAGCATTTT. This gives the protein CASRASGQGQPQHF.

The chain is built from TRBV5-1 and TRBJ2-4; TRBD2 aligns across 11 bases. V gave up 7 bases and J gave up 13 bases; unmatched junction bases: 19. Germline CDR1 reads SGHRS; CDR2 reads YFSETQ. This CDR3 region has 16 residues. The CDR3 loop is CASSRTSGSTYNEQYF. CDR3 bases: TGCGCCAGCTCGCGGACTAGCGGGTCGACCTACAATGAGCAGTACTTC. Combining the CDR3 with reference TRBV5-1 and TRBJ2-4 gives the whole variable domain KAGVTQTPRYLIKTRGQQVTLSCSPISGHRSVSWYQQTPGQGLQFLFEYFSETQRNKGNFPGRFSGRQFSNSRSEMNVSTLELGDSALYLCASSRTSGSTYNEQYFGAGTRLSVL.

This clonotype has just a few counts. V is TRBV20-1 and J is TRBJ1-4, with D possibly being TRBD1 (5 bases). The CDR3 spans 13 residues. V gave up 5 bases and J gave up 6 bases, with 13 bases separating them. CDR1 is DFQATT, CDR2 SNEGSKA, per germline (reference sequence). CDR3 sequence reads: CSAPRMGDEKLFF. In nucleotides, the CDR3 is TGCAGTGCTCCTAGGATGGGGGATGAAAAACTGTTTTTT.

This clonotype was counted between two and nine times. The junction and the germline gene differ at one end; a read error may be behind it. The V gene is TRBV7-2, the J gene TRBJ2-3; 7 bases are shared with TRBD1. This CDR3 region has 16 residues. Germline loops: CDR1 SGHTA, CDR2 FQGNSA. Here the CDR3 reads CASRLGAGGTTDTQYF. Here the CDR3 DNA reads TGTGCCAGCAGATTAGGGGCAGGGGGAACCACAGATACGCAGTATTTT.

Here the CDR3 reads CASSWTGVLYGYTF. The CDR3, as DNA: TGTGCCAGCAGCTGGACAGGTGTCCTTTATGGCTACACCTTC. V usage is TRBV5-6 and J usage is TRBJ1-2; 7 bases are a match to TRBD1. Per germline, CDR1 SGHDT and CDR2 YYEEEE. The CDR3 has 14 residues. V trimming: 3 bases; J trimming: 5 bases; junction bases outside the gene matches: 7.

This clonotype has just one count. One junction end disagrees with the germline gene, perhaps due to a read error. The J gene is TRBJ1-5, the V gene TRBV6-5; D uncertain. Germline values: CDR1 MNHEY, CDR2 SVGAGI. This CDR3 has 13 amino acids. CDR3 DNA: TGTACCAGCAGTCGTGGGAGCAATCAGCCCCAGCATTTT. Amino acids: CTSSRGSNQPQHF.

Only a few counts were recorded for this clonotype. The V call is TRBV20-1, the J call TRBJ2-6, with no clear D. The CDR3 sequence is 15 residues long. V was clipped by 3 bases and J by 1 base, with 10 bases between them. The germline V gene encodes CDR1 DFQATT and CDR2 SNEGSKA (reference sequence). The CDR3 coding sequence is TGCAGTGCTAGGGTTGCGTTGTCTGGGGCCAACGTCCTGACTTTC. Residues: CSARVALSGANVLTF.

This clonotype was observed a handful of times. The genes are TRBV6-2 or TRBV6-3 and TRBJ2-4; D gene unclear. The CDR3 extends over 13 amino acids. CDR1 and CDR2 (germline): MNHEY, SVGEGT. Trimming shortened V by 8 bases and J by 0 bases, and 8 bases separated the two germline ends. This chain's CDR3 is CASQEIAKNIQYF. CDR3 in DNA: TGTGCCAGCCAGGAGATAGCCAAAAACATTCAGTACTTC.

The chain joins TRBV6-1 to TRBJ1-2, with 7 bases that match TRBD1. This CDR3 has 14 residues. Germline CDR1 MNHNS, CDR2 SASEGT. With 2 bases clipped from V and 4 bases from J, the junction kept 4 bases outside the gene matches. The CDR3 nucleotides are TGTGCCAGCAGTGAACGGCCAGGGGGCTATGGCTACACCTTC. The encoded protein is CASSERPGGYGYTF.

The chain is built from TRBV10-3 and TRBJ1-6; D remains ambiguous. Trimming removed 4 bases from V and 7 bases from J, with 8 bases in between. CDR1 ENHRY and CDR2 SYGVKD come from the germline V gene. The CDR3 runs to 13 residues. In nucleotides, the CDR3 is TGTGCCATCAGTGGGCAGCCGAATTCACCCCTCCACTTT. Translated, it gives CAISGQPNSPLHF.

V gene TRBV25-1 combines with J gene TRBJ1-2, with a tentative D call TRBD1 (5 bases). V lost 4 bases and J lost 0, with 15 bases in between. Per germline, CDR1 MGHDK and CDR2 SYGVNS. This CDR3 has 16 residues. The CDR3 bases are TGTGCCAGCAGTGGGGACGGCCGACCCCCTAACTATGGCTACACCTTC. This sequence encodes CASSGDGRPPNYGYTF.

The rearrangement links TRBV28 to TRBJ2-6; tentatively, D is TRBD1 (5 bases). V dropped 4 bases and J dropped 1 base, with 29 bases sitting between them. Germline V CDR1 and CDR2: MDHEN, SYDVKM. CDR3 size: 22 residues. CDR3: CASSCSVRREKWSLSGANVLTF. The CDR3 DNA reads as TGTGCCAGCAGTTGTAGTGTTCGCAGGGAAAAGTGGAGTTTATCTGGGGCCAACGTCCTGACTTTC.

The CDR3 protein is CASSLSATGAFF. CDR3 DNA sequence: TGTGCCAGCAGTTTGTCCGCGACGGGGGCTTTCTTT. The chain employs TRBV12-3 or TRBV12-4 and TRBJ1-1, with D hard to call. The V end was cut by 3 bases, the J end by 11 bases, with 13 bases between. The CDR3 is 12 residues long.

The chain combines TRBV27 with TRBJ2-1; no reliable D call. The CDR3 consists of 15 residues. Germline V gene data show CDR1 as MNHEY and CDR2 as SMNVEV (reference sequence). The ends were cut back, 7 bases at V and 0 bases at J, with 13 bases in the middle. This CDR3 is CASTAAVGSYNEQFF. The CDR3 DNA is TGTGCCAGCACCGCCGCAGTGGGCTCCTACAATGAGCAGTTCTTC.